This T cell receptor (beta chain) originates from a study of CD4+ T cells in melanoma. Overall study findings and caveats: In melanoma, neoantigen-specific CD4+ T cells reportedly differed in differentiation state. CD8+ T cell, macrophage and B cell function reportedly correlated with neoantigen-specific CD4+ T cells.

Using immunoSEQ multiplex PCR, the repertoire was profiled, and TCRdb retains in-frame clones only, with some absent. The sample includes under 10,000 clones, around 72% seen only once; the top ten take approximately 22%. Comment on this clone: Its specificity is unknown.

Trimming removed 5 bases from V and 8 bases from J; junction bases left unmatched: 10. The CDR3 spans 15 residues. CDR1 is SGHVS and CDR2 is FQNEAQ in the germline V gene. Sequenced sample: tumor tissue. This chain connects TRBV7-8 to TRBJ1-4; 8 bases are shared with TRBD1. This receptor was taken from a human donor with melanoma. CDR3 loop: CASSPSQGAEEKLFF. CDR3 bases: TGTGCCAGCAGCCCATCTCAGGGGGCGGAAGAAAAACTGTTTTTT.